These 15 T cell receptor beta chains were sequenced from one sample in a study of T cell changes during pregnancy in multiple sclerosis (dated by TCRdb to about 2019). Receptor amplification or capture employed the immunoSEQ multiplex PCR assay. TCRdb took over this immuneACCESS table, retaining in-frame rearrangements with V and J assigned. Such tables are incomplete; in checked studies, under half of the missing clones stem from an unresolved V gene, and the remainder is unexplained. The sample yields about 72,000 clones; 75% to 95% were counted once. The ten top clones hold around 0.64% of the sample. Material: peripheral blood, obtained in the third trimester of pregnancy. Receptor source: a female donor in good health, enrolled as a control in a pregnancy study.

The rearrangement joins TRBV28 to TRBJ1-5, with 8 positions matching TRBD1. The germline gives CDR1 MDHEN, CDR2 SYDVKM. This CDR3 spans 17 amino acids. Trimming removed 5 bases from V and 2 bases from J; junction bases left unmatched: 11. The CDR3 loop is CASSPSDRAGGNQPQHF. The CDR3 nucleotides are TGTGCCAGCAGTCCGTCGGACAGGGCAGGCGGCAATCAGCCCCAGCATTTT.

CDR3 residues: CASRLAVTNYGYTF. The CDR3 bases are TGTGCCAGCCGTCTTGCAGTTACTAACTATGGCTACACCTTC. The chain recombines TRBV7-2 with TRBJ1-2; unclear D gene. Deletions cut 8 bases from V and 0 bases from J, with 13 bases between. Germline V gene lookup returns CDR1 SGHTA and CDR2 FQGNSA. This CDR3 spans 14 amino acids.

V gene TRBV27 combines with J gene TRBJ2-7, with a possible D match to TRBD1 (6 bases). The CDR3 is 15 amino acids. V lost 5 bases, J lost 3 bases, and 17 bases lay in between. From germline, CDR1 is MNHEY and CDR2 SMNVEV (reference sequence). The CDR3 DNA reads as TGTGCCAGCAGTCAACAGGGAACGGGGTTCTACGAGCAGTACTTC. Translation: CASSQQGTGFYEQYF.

The V gene is TRBV19, the J gene TRBJ2-5; D unresolved. The V gene lost 5 bases and the J gene lost 4 bases, with 11 bases spanning the gap. CDR3 size: 13 residues. The V gene's germline CDR1 is LNHDA and CDR2 SQIVND (reference sequence). Here the CDR3 DNA reads TGTGCCAGTAGTCTCCGGTCCGGAGAGACCCAGTACTTC. Protein sequence: CASSLRSGETQYF.

This clone came up once. The rearrangement links TRBV19 to TRBJ2-7; 11 bases agree with TRBD2. Germline CDR1 reads LNHDA; CDR2 reads SQIVND (reference sequence). V was pared by 5 bases and J by 6 bases, with 6 bases of the junction left unmatched. The CDR3 consists of 14 residues. CDR3 sequence reads: CASSEGTSGIEQYF. CDR3 nucleotides: TGTGCCAGTAGTGAAGGGACTAGCGGAATCGAGCAGTACTTC.

The CDR3 loop reads CASSPNRGLVYGYTF. The CDR3, as DNA: TGTGCCAGCAGCCCCAACAGGGGGCTAGTCTATGGCTACACCTTC. The chain combines TRBV5-6 with TRBJ1-2; 9 bases are shared with TRBD1. This CDR3 is built from 15 residues. Looked up from germline, CDR1 is SGHDT and CDR2 is YYEEEE. The V gene end was trimmed by 4 bases and the J gene end by 4 bases; junction bases not matched to a gene: 8.

The V gene is TRBV7-2, the J gene TRBJ1-1, with D tentatively TRBD1 (6 bases). Germline V gives CDR1 SGHTA, CDR2 FQGNSA. The CDR3 contains 15 residues. V was pared by 2 bases and J by 4 bases, with 14 bases between. CDR3 amino acids: CASSLYPGTSTEAFF. The CDR3 DNA follows: TGTGCCAGCAGCTTATACCCCGGGACAAGCACTGAAGCTTTCTTT.

The CDR3 region has the DNA TGTGCCAGCAGCGCCGGGACAGCCTATTCCAACGTCCTGACTTTC. Translation: CASSAGTAYSNVLTF. The chain has TRBV9 and TRBJ2-6; TRBD1 agrees at 7 bases. Trimming removed 3 bases from V and 8 bases from J; junction bases left unmatched: 8. This CDR3 has 15 residues. Per the germline V gene, CDR1 is SGDLS and CDR2 is YYNGEE.

The chain couples TRBV5-1 to TRBJ1-5, with D perhaps TRBD1 (5 bases). The CDR3 covers 14 residues. Trimming stripped 1 base from V and 4 bases from J, with 9 bases between. The V gene's germline CDR1 is SGHRS and CDR2 YFSETQ. In DNA form, the CDR3 reads TGCGCCAGCAGCTTGTCCTCAGGGAATCAGCCCCAGCATTTT. It yields the protein CASSLSSGNQPQHF.

V and J are TRBV14 and TRBJ1-2; tentatively, D is TRBD1 (6 bases). CDR1 is SGHDN and CDR2 is FVKESK in the germline V gene. There are 14 residues in the CDR3. V gave up 4 bases and J gave up 4 bases, with 13 bases separating them. As DNA, the CDR3 is TGTGCCAGCAGCCGGGACATAGTCTTCTATGGCTACACCTTC. Translating gives CASSRDIVFYGYTF.

This clone has only one observation. V usage is TRBV6-4 and J usage is TRBJ2-1; D might be TRBD2 (6 bases). Germline assignment: CDR1 MRHNA and CDR2 SNTAGT. V was trimmed by 4 bases and J by 13 bases, leaving 20 bases between them. CDR3 length: 14 residues. The chain's CDR3 is CASSGGTARGEQFF. The CDR3 nucleotides are TGTGCCAGCAGTGGAGGGACTGCCAGAGGGGAACAGTTCTTC.

The rearrangement links TRBV7-2 to TRBJ2-6; 7 nucleotides agree with TRBD1. The germline CDR1 and CDR2 sequences are SGHTA and FQGNSA. J lost 0 bases, V lost 6 bases, and 2 bases had no gene match. The CDR3 extends over 15 amino acids. Written as DNA, the CDR3 is TGTGCCAGCAGGACAGGGTACTCTGGGGCCAACGTCCTGACTTTC. Amino acid sequence: CASRTGYSGANVLTF. The variable domain in full, with the rest retrieved from reference TRBV7-2 and TRBJ2-6, is GAGVSQSPSNKVTEKGKDVELRCDPISGHTALYWYRQSLGQGLEFLIYFQGNSAPDKSGLPSDRFSAERTGGSVSTLTIQRTQQEDSAVYLCASRTGYSGANVLTFGAGSRLTVL.

V gene TRBV2 combines with J gene TRBJ2-4, with a possible D match to TRBD2 (6 bases). The CDR3 spans 15 residues. V lost 4 bases and J lost 0, with 10 bases in between. Germline-derived CDR1 and CDR2 are SNHLY and FYNNEI. CDR3 amino acids: CASSGTTIAKNIQYF. Written as DNA, the CDR3 is TGTGCCAGCAGTGGGACTACGATAGCCAAAAACATTCAGTACTTC. Complete variable domain (other parts from reference TRBV2 and TRBJ2-4): EPEVTQTPSHQVTQMGQEVILRCVPISNHLYFYWYRQILGQKVEFLVSFYNNEISEKSEIFDDQFSVERPDGSNFTLKIRSTKLEDSAMYFCASSGTTIAKNIQYFGAGTRLSVL.

The table lists this clone with a count of one. This chain connects TRBV18 to TRBJ1-1; D not resolved. V lost 5 bases and J 3 bases, leaving 10 bases between the germline ends. Per germline, CDR1 KGHSH and CDR2 LQKENI. This CDR3 is 13 amino acids long. The CDR3, as DNA: TGTGCCAGCTCAGGAGCGGGTGACACTGAAGCTTTCTTT. Encoded protein: CASSGAGDTEAFF.

The chain uses TRBV7-2 and TRBJ2-2, with 7 bases matching TRBD2. V shed 4 bases, J shed 6 bases, and the junction held 11 bases outside the gene matches. This CDR3 is 16 amino acids long. The V gene's germline CDR1 is SGHTA and CDR2 FQGNSA. The CDR3 nucleotides are TGTGCCAGCAGCTCGGGGGGACCTTGGGGAGCCGGGGAGCTGTTTTTT. Its protein is CASSSGGPWGAGELFF.